Given below is one T cell receptor (beta chain) in context. A few counts support this clonotype. It has no known antigen specificity. Base-call qualities are not available, and no considerably larger clone is one nucleotide away. The data were obtained in a study of T cell repertoires in cytomegalovirus infection (dated by TCRdb to the late 2010s). In terms of the full investigation: Recently identified HLA-C-restricted CMV epitopes, whose presentation resists viral immunomodulation, were targeted by peptide stimulations together with well-studied HLA-B-restricted epitopes. Because public TCR beta signatures pointed to carriage of CMV infection together with the matching HLA type, the HLA type of each donor mattered for the analysis. Overall study outcomes, separate from this receptor: In the ex vivo response, HLA-C-restricted CMV-specific TCR beta clonotypes were dominant, and in two of eight donors the single most frequent clonotype came from this HLA-C-restricted group. Carriers of CMV infection plus the relevant HLA type were discriminated by the cumulative frequency of public TCR beta family members in the study cohort and in an independent approximately 400-donor cohort.

Instrument on record: Illumina HiSeq 1500. TCRdb trimmed the raw reads at Q25, called clones with MiXCR and kept productive beta chains. Rows with a matching CDR3 protein are joined into one entry that keeps the most common DNA and genes. The sample records some 900,000 distinct CDR3 sequences, approximately 29% of which are singletons. The top ten hold roughly an eighth of the sample. Sample treatment or condition, as interpreted from the label and publication: in vitro stimulation with specific CMV peptide epitopes to enrich CMV-specific T cells. Trimming costs V 3 bases and J 5 bases, and their ends lie 15 bases apart. The CDR3 has 14 amino acids, counting the end cysteine and phenylalanine. Only the CDR3 part of the read is kept: 42 bases, read in frame from the first base. CDR1 and CDR2, looked up from the germline V gene (reference sequence), are SGHNT and YYREEE.

The origin of this receptor is a human donor in good health (CMV status not recorded). Some clones in this sample may be carry-over from other donors' samples. Sequenced material: cultured CD8+ T cells from PBMCs, taken from culture after CMV antigen stimulation. Recombination linked TRBV5-4 to TRBJ2-7; TRBD2 is a possible D gene, resting on 5 matching bases. In nucleotide form, the sequence is TGTGCCAGCAGCTGGGCGGGTGCCCTAGACGAGCAGTACTTC. This codes for CASSWAGALDEQYF.